This TCR beta chain was identified during a study of T cell responses to AZD1222 COVID-19 vaccine. Overall study findings and caveats: Mostly white British, mostly female donors; authors suggested clonal diversity may be underestimated.

V gave up 2 bases and J gave up 6 bases; unmatched junction bases: 13. The CDR3 contains 17 residues. Germline lookup yields CDR1 SGHKS and CDR2 YYEKEE (reference sequence). Libraries were prepared by immunoSEQ multiplex PCR; TCRdb keeps only in-frame clonotypes and omits some of them. The table shows approximately 80,000 clones, with around 90% occurring only once. About this clone: What it binds is unknown.

This sequence was found in an adult in good health. This specimen was peripheral blood, taken on day 0 of MenACWY control vaccination. The chain recombines TRBV5-5 with TRBJ2-1, with 8 bases lining up with TRBD1. CDR3 amino acids: CASSFLTGDVGANEQFF. Written as DNA, the CDR3 is TGTGCCAGCAGCTTCTTGACAGGGGATGTGGGGGCCAATGAGCAGTTCTTC.